This TCR beta chain was observed in a study of tumor-infiltrating lymphocytes in primary liver carcinoma. Study-wide background: The study enrolled male and female patients aged 30 to 69 years. Study-wide results and caveats: In tumor-adjacent and tumor-blood pairs, overlap was lower than in tumor region pairs. Tumors had a significantly higher top-250-clone fraction than blood (p = 0.039).

Details on this clonotype: Its antigen is currently unknown. The junction shows a germline mismatch at one end, possibly a read error.

TCR beta cDNA was made from 450 to 500 ng total RNA with a constant-region primer. Three rounds of nested multiplex PCR with slightly modified ARM-PCR produced TCR beta libraries. Use of TRBV1-TRBV30 forward primers with a C-beta reverse primer characterized the first two PCR rounds, which lasted about 10 cycles each. In TCRdb, the multiplex PCR reads were re-called with MiXCR into one record per CDR3 protein. The sample holds 60,000 or so distinct CDR3 sequences, around 64% seen once. Total RNA and DNA came together from approximately 20-30 mg of bulk tissue without cell sorting. Five separate regions per tumor were sampled. The CDR3 runs to 15 residues. The germline gives CDR1 SQVTM, CDR2 ANQGSEA.

The sequence was obtained from a man aged 35-49 years with primary liver carcinoma and hepatitis B virus infection. The sequencing input was liver tumor tissue from sampling region 2. Stated subset: tumor region T2, inferior pole. The chain recombines TRBV29-1 with TRBJ1-1, with D possibly matching TRBD1 (5 bases). CDR3 in DNA: TGCAGCGTTGAAGATTGGGGGACTAGTAACATTGAAGCTTTCTTT. Amino acids: CSVEDWGTSNIEAFF.